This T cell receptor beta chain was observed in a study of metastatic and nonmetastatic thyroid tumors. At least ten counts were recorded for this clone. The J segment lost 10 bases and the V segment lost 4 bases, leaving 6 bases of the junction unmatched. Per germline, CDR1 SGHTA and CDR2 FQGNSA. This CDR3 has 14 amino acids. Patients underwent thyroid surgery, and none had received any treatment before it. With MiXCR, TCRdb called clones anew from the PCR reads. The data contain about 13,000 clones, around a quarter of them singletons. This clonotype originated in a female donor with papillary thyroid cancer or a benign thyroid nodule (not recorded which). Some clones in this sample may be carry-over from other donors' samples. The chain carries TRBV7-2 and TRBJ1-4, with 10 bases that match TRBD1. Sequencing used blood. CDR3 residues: CASSSTGGRGKLFF. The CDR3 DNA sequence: TGTGCCAGCAGCTCGACAGGGGGCAGAGGAAAACTGTTTTTT. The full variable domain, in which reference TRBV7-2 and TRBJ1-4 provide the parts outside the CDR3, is GAGVSQSPSNKVTEKGKDVELRCDPISGHTALYWYRQSLGQGLEFLIYFQGNSAPDKSGLPSDRFSAERTGGSVSTLTIQRTQQEDSAVYLCASSSTGGRGKLFFGSGTQLSVL.